Following are 17 T cell receptor beta chains from one sample sequenced in a study of T-cell memory formation after mild COVID-19. TCRdb reprocessed the 5' RACE reads with MiXCR, giving one entry per CDR3 protein. The data hold around 340,000 distinct CDR3 sequences, with over 10% observed a single time. Material for sequencing was PBMCs or a T cell subset sorted from them (not recorded which). All receptors derive from a man between 18 and 29 years old who had mild COVID-19 (a few samples of this study predate the infection). Cell type and time point are not known.

The chain couples TRBV3-1 to TRBJ2-5; the match to TRBD2 covers 8 bases. V lost 3 bases, J lost 5 bases, and 8 bases stayed unmatched. The CDR3 extends over 15 amino acids. Germline CDR1 is LGHDT and CDR2 is YNNKEL (reference sequence). The CDR3 sequence is CASSQDILAEETQYF. The CDR3 nucleotides are TGTGCCAGCAGCCAGGATATACTAGCGGAGGAGACCCAGTACTTC.

This clonotype was detected only a few times. This chain joins TRBV2 and TRBJ1-2; no definite D call. This CDR3 spans 14 amino acids. V gave up 6 bases and J gave up 6 bases, with 17 bases separating them. Germline loops: CDR1 SNHLY, CDR2 FYNNEI. Written as DNA, the CDR3 is TGTGCCAGCAGCGTAGGTGGTTGGGAAGATGGCTACACCTTC. This gives the protein CASSVGGWEDGYTF.

This clonotype was observed many times. The chain combines TRBV3-1 with TRBJ2-5; D is unclear. This CDR3 is 17 amino acids long. Germline lookup yields CDR1 LGHDT and CDR2 YNNKEL (reference sequence). The V end lost 1 base, the J end lost 1 base, and 16 bases lay between the germline ends. The CDR3 region has the DNA TGTGCCAGCAGCCAAGTCATCGTTACCTCCGGCCAAGAGACCCAGTACTTC. Translation: CASSQVIVTSGQETQYF.

The chain recombines TRBV29-1 with TRBJ2-2; D call uncertain. Germline V gene lookup returns CDR1 SQVTM and CDR2 ANQGSEA. The V and J ends lost 3 bases and 2 bases respectively, with 10 bases between them. The CDR3 totals 14 residues. CDR3 bases: TGCAGCGTTGACGGTCAGAGTAACACCGGGGAGCTGTTTTTT. Its translation is CSVDGQSNTGELFF.

This clonotype was observed a few times. The V and J genes are TRBV12-3 or TRBV12-4 and TRBJ1-5; D unclear. The V end was cut by 3 bases, the J end by 7 bases, with 10 bases between. CDR3 length: 13 amino acids. CDR3 residues: CASSLEGWQPQHF. CDR3 bases: TGTGCCAGCAGTTTGGAGGGTTGGCAGCCCCAGCATTTT.

This clonotype was counted a few times. This sequence joins TRBV7-9 and TRBJ2-2; D is possibly TRBD1 (6 bases). The CDR3 has 16 amino acids. Trimming took off 5 bases at V and 9 bases at J, with 22 bases between the two ends. From germline, CDR1 is SEHNR and CDR2 FQNEAQ (reference sequence). CDR3 protein: CASSLTSGTPGRELFF. Here the CDR3 DNA reads TGTGCCAGCAGCCTCACTTCCGGGACACCGGGTCGGGAGCTGTTTTTT.

This clonotype turned up a few times. The chain combines TRBV15 with TRBJ1-3; no clear D. This CDR3 has 16 residues. Germline V gene lookup returns CDR1 LNHNV and CDR2 YYDKDF (reference sequence). V was trimmed by 0 bases and J by 0 bases, leaving 9 bases between them. CDR3 protein: CATSRDPGSSGNTIYF. The CDR3 coding sequence is TGTGCCACCAGCAGAGACCCGGGCAGCTCTGGAAACACCATATATTTT.

Concerning this clonotype: At one end the junction does not follow the germline gene, possibly because of a read error. The chain recombines TRBV14 with TRBJ1-1; D ambiguous. CDR1 is SGHDN, CDR2 FVKESK, per germline. The CDR3 runs 15 residues. The CDR3 protein is CASSQDVAFDTEVFF. The CDR3 DNA reads TGTGCCAGCAGCCAAGATGTGGCGTTCGACACTGAAGTTTTCTTT.

V and J are TRBV19 and TRBJ1-2, with 10 bases fitting TRBD1. V dropped 5 bases and J dropped 2; count of bases not matched to a gene: 5. The germline gives CDR1 LNHDA, CDR2 SQIVND (reference sequence). There are 15 residues in the CDR3. Written as DNA, the CDR3 is TGTGCCAGTAGTCAACCGGGACAGGGGAACTATGGCTACACCTTC. It encodes CASSQPGQGNYGYTF.

This clonotype was detected a few times. CDR3 coding DNA: TGTGCCAGCAGCTTGCACAGGGGGGACACCGGGGAGCTGTTTTTT. It codes for CASSLHRGDTGELFF. V gene TRBV11-2 combines with J gene TRBJ2-2; 8 nucleotides line up with TRBD1. J gave up 3 bases and V 3 bases, and 3 bases lay outside the gene matches. Germline V gene sequence: CDR1 SGHAT, CDR2 FQNNGV. This CDR3 comprises 15 residues.

The V and J genes are TRBV23-1 and TRBJ2-7; either TRBD1 or TRBD2 may supply D (5 bases each). TRBV23-1 qualifies as an ORF whose function is uncertain. The CDR3 has 14 residues. V dropped 7 bases and J dropped 6 bases, with 19 bases sitting between them. The CDR3 DNA follows: TGCGCCAGCATGGGGGATATGGCTCGGCGCGAGCAGTACGTC. As protein: CASMGDMARREQYV.

This chain joins TRBV15 and TRBJ1-2; 7 bases fit TRBD1. In germline, CDR1 is LNHNV, CDR2 YYDKDF (reference sequence). The CDR3 sequence is 14 residues long. V trimming: 3 bases; J trimming: 4 bases; junction bases outside the gene matches: 5. CDR3 nucleotide sequence: TGTGCCACCAGCAGCGACAGGGTACGCTATGGCTACACCTTC. The encoded protein is CATSSDRVRYGYTF.

The V call is TRBV20-1, the J call TRBJ2-3; 11 nucleotides agree with TRBD2. From germline, CDR1 is DFQATT and CDR2 SNEGSKA (reference sequence). With V trimmed by 6 bases and J by 3 bases, 11 bases remained unmatched. The CDR3 has 16 residues. CDR3: CSAAPIAGGATDTQYF. Here the CDR3 DNA reads TGCAGTGCAGCACCGATAGCGGGGGGGGCGACAGATACGCAGTATTTT.

The chain joins TRBV5-1 to TRBJ1-5; 8 positions agree with TRBD1. The ends lost 3 bases at V and 1 base at J; junction bases unmatched: 3. The length of the CDR3 is 15 residues. Germline assignment: CDR1 SGHRS and CDR2 YFSETQ. Here the CDR3 reads CASSSGQGSNQPQHF. In DNA, the CDR3 is TGCGCCAGCAGCTCCGGACAGGGAAGCAATCAGCCCCAGCATTTT.

The chain combines TRBV29-1 with TRBJ1-2; D not resolved. Trimming pared 4 bases from V and 3 bases from J, leaving 15 bases between. The CDR3 sequence is 14 residues long. CDR1 and CDR2 from the germline V gene are SQVTM and ANQGSEA. The CDR3 DNA is TGCAGCGTTGTGGACCGAGATCGAGACTATGGCTACACCTTC. It specifies CSVVDRDRDYGYTF.

This clonotype was observed at least ten times. This sequence may be a read error, since a much larger clone differs from it by one base. The chain is built from TRBV7-6 and TRBJ2-1; no firm D call. Germline CDR1 is SGHVS and CDR2 is FNYEAQ. This CDR3 has 15 amino acids. Trimming removed 0 bases at V and 2 bases at J, with 8 bases between. The CDR3 DNA follows: TGTGCCAGCAGCTTAGCGTTGGGTCCCTACAATGAGCAGTTCTTC. Translating gives CASSLALGPYNEQFF.

The chain joins TRBV6-5 to TRBJ1-2, with 11 bases identical to TRBD1. The CDR3 extends over 14 amino acids. With 6 bases clipped from V and 6 bases from J, the junction kept 6 bases outside the gene matches. Germline CDR1 reads MNHEY; CDR2 reads SVGAGI. CDR3 region: CASSPGQGAHGYTF. The DNA of the CDR3 is TGTGCCAGCAGCCCCGGACAGGGGGCACATGGCTACACCTTC.